This entry features one T cell receptor beta chain sequence. The V end was cut by 3 bases, the J end by 2 bases, with 10 bases between. The CDR3 spans 14 residues. Germline CDR1 and CDR2: SGHDT and YYEEEE. The assay was immunoSEQ multiplex PCR, and TCRdb's table has in-frame clones only and misses some. Counted here are under 150,000 clones, roughly 87% occurring once; the ten biggest clones make up around 9.4%. These data belong to a study of control samples from healthy donors and cancer patients. The sequence came from a man between 40 and 49 years old in good health. The sample comprised blood. J is TRBJ2-3 and V is TRBV5-6; no clear D gene. CDR3 sequence: CASSWTFNTDTQYF. The DNA of the CDR3 is TGTGCCAGCAGCTGGACCTTTAACACAGATACGCAGTATTTT. Together with reference TRBV5-6 and TRBJ2-3, the CDR3 gives the full variable domain: DAGVTQSPTHLIKTRGQQVTLRCSPKSGHDTVSWYQQALGQGPQFIFQYYEEEERQRGNFPDRFSGHQFPNYSSELNVNALLLGDSALYLCASSWTFNTDTQYFGPGTRLTVL.